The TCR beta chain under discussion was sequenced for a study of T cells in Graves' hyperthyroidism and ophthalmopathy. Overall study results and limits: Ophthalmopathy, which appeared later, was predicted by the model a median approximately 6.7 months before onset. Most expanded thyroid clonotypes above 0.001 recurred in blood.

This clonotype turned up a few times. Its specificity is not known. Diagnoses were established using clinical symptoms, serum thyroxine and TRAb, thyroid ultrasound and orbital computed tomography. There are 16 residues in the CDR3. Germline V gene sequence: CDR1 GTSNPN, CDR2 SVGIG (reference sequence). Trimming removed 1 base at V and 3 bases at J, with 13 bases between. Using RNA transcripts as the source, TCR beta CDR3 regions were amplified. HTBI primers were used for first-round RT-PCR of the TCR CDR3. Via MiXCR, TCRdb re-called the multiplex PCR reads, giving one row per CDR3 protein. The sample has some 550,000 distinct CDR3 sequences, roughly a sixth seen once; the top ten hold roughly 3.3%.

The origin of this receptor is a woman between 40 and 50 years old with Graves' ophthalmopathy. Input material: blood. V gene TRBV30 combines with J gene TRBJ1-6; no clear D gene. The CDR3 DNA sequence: TGTGCCTGGAGTGAGATCCGGCGAAACTATAATTCACCCCTCCACTTT. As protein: CAWSEIRRNYNSPLHF.